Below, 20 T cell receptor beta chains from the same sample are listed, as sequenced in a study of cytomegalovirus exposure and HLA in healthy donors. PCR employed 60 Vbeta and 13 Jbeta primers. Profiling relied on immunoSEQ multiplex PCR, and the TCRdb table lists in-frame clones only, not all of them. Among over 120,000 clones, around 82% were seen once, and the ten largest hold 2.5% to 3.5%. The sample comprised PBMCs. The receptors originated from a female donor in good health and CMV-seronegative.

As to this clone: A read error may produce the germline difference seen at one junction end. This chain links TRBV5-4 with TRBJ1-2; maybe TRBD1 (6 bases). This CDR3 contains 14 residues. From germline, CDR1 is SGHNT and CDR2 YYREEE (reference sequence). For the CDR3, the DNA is TGTGCCAGCAGCTTGGGACAGGTAGGACGCGGCTACCCCTTC. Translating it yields CASSLGQVGRGYPF.

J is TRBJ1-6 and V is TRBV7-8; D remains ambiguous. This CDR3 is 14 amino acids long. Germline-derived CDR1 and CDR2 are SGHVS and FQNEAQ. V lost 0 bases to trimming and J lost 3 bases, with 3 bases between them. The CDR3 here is CASSLAYYNSPLHF. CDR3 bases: TGTGCCAGCAGCTTAGCGTACTATAATTCACCCCTCCACTTT.

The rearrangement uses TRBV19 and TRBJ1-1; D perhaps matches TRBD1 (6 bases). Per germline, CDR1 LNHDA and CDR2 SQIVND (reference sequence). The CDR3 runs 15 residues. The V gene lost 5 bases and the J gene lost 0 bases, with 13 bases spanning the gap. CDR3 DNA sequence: TGTGCCAGTAGTGATTCGGGGGGGCTGAACACTGAAGCTTTCTTT. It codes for CASSDSGGLNTEAFF. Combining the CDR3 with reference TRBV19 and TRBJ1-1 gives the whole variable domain DGGITQSPKYLFRKEGQNVTLSCEQNLNHDAMYWYRQDPGQGLRLIYYSQIVNDFQKGDIAEGYSVSREKKESFPLTVTSAQKNPTAFYLCASSDSGGLNTEAFFGQGTRLTVV.

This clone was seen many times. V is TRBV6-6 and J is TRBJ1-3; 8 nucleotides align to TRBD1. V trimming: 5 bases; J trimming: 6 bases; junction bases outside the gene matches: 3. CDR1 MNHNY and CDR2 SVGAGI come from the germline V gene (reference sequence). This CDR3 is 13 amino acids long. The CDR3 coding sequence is TGTGCCAGCAGTGCGACAGGGGAAAACACCATATATTTT. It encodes CASSATGENTIYF.

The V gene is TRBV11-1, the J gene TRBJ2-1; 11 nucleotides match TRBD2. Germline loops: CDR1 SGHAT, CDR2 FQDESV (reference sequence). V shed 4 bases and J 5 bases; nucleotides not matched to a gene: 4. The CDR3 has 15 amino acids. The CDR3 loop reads CASSSGTSGNNEQFF. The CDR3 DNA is TGTGCCAGCAGCTCCGGGACTAGCGGTAACAATGAGCAGTTCTTC.

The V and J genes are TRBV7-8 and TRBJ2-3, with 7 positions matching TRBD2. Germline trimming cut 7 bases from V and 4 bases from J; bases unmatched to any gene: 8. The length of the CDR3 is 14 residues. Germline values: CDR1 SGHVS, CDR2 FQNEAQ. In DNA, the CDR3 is TGTGCCAGCACCCCGTGGGGGAGGGCAGATACGCAGTATTTT. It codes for CASTPWGRADTQYF.

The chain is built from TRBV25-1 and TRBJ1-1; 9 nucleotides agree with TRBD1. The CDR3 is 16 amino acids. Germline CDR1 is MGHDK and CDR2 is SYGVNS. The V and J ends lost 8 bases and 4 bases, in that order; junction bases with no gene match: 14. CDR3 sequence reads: CASAARDRVKRTEAFF. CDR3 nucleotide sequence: TGTGCCAGCGCGGCCCGGGACAGGGTAAAGCGCACTGAAGCTTTCTTT.

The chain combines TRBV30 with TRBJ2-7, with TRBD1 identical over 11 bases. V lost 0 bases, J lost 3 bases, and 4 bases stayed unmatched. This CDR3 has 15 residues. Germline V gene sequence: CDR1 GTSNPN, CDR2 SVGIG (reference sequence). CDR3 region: CAWSVLGQGDYEQYF. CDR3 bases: TGTGCCTGGAGTGTTCTGGGACAGGGGGACTACGAGCAGTACTTC.

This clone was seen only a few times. CDR3 coding DNA: TGTGCCAGCTCACCACGGTCAGGGACATACATTCAGTACTTC. Protein: CASSPRSGTYIQYF. J is TRBJ2-4 and V is TRBV18; perhaps TRBD1 as D (6 bases). Germline CDR1 and CDR2: KGHSH and LQKENI. The V gene lost 1 base and the J gene lost 8 bases, with 12 bases spanning the gap. The CDR3 contains 14 residues. Together with reference TRBV18 and TRBJ2-4, the CDR3 gives the full variable domain: NAGVMQNPRHLVRRRGQEARLRCSPMKGHSHVYWYRQLPEEGLKFMVYLQKENIIDESGMPKERFSAEFPKEGPSILRIQQVVRGDSAAYFCASSPRSGTYIQYFGAGTRLSVL.

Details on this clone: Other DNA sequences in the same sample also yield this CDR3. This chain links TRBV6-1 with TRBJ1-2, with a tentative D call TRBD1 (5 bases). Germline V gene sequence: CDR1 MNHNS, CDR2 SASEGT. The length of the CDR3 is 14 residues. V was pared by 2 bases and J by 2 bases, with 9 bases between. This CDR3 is CASSERPGNYGYTF. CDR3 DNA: TGTGCCAGCAGTGAACGGCCAGGGAACTATGGCTACACCTTC.

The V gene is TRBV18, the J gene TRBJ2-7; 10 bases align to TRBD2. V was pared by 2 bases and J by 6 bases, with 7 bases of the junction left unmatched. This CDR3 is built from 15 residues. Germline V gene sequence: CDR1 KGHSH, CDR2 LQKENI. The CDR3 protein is CASSPLASGSVEQYF. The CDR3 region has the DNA TGTGCCAGCTCACCATTGGCTAGCGGGAGTGTCGAGCAGTACTTC.

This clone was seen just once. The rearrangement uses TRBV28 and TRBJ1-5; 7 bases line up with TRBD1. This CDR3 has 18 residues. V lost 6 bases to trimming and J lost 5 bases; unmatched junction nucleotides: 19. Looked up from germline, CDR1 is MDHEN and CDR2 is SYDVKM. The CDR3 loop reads CASSLKSYRGKSDQPQHF. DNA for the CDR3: TGTGCCAGCAGCCTAAAAAGCTACAGGGGAAAATCTGATCAGCCCCAGCATTTT.

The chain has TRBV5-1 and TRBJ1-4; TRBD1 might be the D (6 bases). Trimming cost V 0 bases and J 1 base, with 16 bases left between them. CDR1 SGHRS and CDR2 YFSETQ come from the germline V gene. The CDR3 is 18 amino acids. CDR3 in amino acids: CASSLDRAGERTNEKLFF. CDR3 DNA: TGCGCCAGCAGCTTGGACAGGGCAGGGGAAAGAACTAATGAAAAACTGTTTTTT. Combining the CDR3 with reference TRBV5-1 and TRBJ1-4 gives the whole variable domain KAGVTQTPRYLIKTRGQQVTLSCSPISGHRSVSWYQQTPGQGLQFLFEYFSETQRNKGNFPGRFSGRQFSNSRSEMNVSTLELGDSALYLCASSLDRAGERTNEKLFFGSGTQLSVL.

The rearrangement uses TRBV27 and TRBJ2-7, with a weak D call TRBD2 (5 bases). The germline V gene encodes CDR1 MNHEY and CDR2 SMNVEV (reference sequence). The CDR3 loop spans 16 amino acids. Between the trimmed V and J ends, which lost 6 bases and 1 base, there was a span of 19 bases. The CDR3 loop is CASRYNGGGSSYEQYF. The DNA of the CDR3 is TGTGCCAGCAGGTATAATGGTGGCGGGTCTTCCTACGAGCAGTACTTC.

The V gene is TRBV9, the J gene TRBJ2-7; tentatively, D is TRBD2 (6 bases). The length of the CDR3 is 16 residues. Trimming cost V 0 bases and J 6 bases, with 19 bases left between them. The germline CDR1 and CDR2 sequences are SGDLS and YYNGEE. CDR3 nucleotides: TGTGCCAGCAGCGTAGGCCCCCAGGGTGGGGGGTCCGAGCAGTACTTC. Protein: CASSVGPQGGGSEQYF.

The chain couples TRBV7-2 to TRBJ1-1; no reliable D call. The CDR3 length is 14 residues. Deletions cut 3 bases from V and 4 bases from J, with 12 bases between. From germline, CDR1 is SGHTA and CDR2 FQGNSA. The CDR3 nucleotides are TGTGCCAGCAGCTTGCGAACTAGGAGCACTGAAGCTTTCTTT. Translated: CASSLRTRSTEAFF. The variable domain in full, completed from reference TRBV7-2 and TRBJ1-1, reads GAGVSQSPSNKVTEKGKDVELRCDPISGHTALYWYRQSLGQGLEFLIYFQGNSAPDKSGLPSDRFSAERTGGSVSTLTIQRTQQEDSAVYLCASSLRTRSTEAFFGQGTRLTVV.

The CDR3 loop is CASRDRGVLTAEAFF. In DNA form, the CDR3 reads TGTGCCAGCAGGGACAGGGGCGTTTTGACGGCTGAAGCTTTCTTT. This chain links TRBV2 with TRBJ1-1, with 9 bases aligning to TRBD1. The CDR3 totals 15 residues. CDR1 SNHLY and CDR2 FYNNEI come from the germline V gene. The trim removed 6 bases at V and 6 bases at J, leaving 11 bases unmatched. The full variable domain, with the rest looked up from reference TRBV2 and TRBJ1-1, is EPEVTQTPSHQVTQMGQEVILRCVPISNHLYFYWYRQILGQKVEFLVSFYNNEISEKSEIFDDQFSVERPDGSNFTLKIRSTKLEDSAMYFCASRDRGVLTAEAFFGQGTRLTVV.

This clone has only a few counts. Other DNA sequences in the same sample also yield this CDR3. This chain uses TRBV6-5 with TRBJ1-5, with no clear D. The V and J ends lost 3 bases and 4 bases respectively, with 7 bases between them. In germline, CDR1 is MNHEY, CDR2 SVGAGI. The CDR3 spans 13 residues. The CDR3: CASSYSPNQPQHF. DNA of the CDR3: TGTGCCAGCAGTTATTCTCCGAATCAGCCCCAGCATTTT.

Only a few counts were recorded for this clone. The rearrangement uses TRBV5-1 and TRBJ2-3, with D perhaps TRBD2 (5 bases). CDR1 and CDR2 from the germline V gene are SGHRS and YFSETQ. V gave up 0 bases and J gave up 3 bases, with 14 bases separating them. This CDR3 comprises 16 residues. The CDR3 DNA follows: TGCGCCAGCAGCTTGGGTGGGAGCACCTCTACAGATACGCAGTATTTT. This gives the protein CASSLGGSTSTDTQYF.

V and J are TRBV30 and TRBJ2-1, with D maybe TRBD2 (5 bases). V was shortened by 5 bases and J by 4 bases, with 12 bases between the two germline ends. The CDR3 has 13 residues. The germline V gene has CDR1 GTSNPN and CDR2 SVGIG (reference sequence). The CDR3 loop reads CAWCDGVYNEQFF. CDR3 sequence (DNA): TGTGCCTGGTGTGACGGGGTGTACAATGAGCAGTTCTTC.